These 25 T cell receptor beta chains were all obtained from the same sample, sequenced in a study of a mutant IDH1 vaccine in newly diagnosed glioma. The protocol was immunoSEQ multiplex PCR, while the TCRdb copy is restricted to in-frame clones and leaves out a portion. The sample includes more than 50,000 clones, 80% of them seen just once. No antigen has been identified for these receptors. The time point was: week 11, during vaccination. All doses held 300 ug of mutant IDH1 20-mer peptide, with topical imiquimod. This specimen consisted of PBMCs, obtained from a glioma patient whose treatment included an IDH1 peptide vaccine. All receptors derive from a man aged 50-60 years with glioma.

This chain links TRBV6-5 with TRBJ2-3; no firm D call. Germline V gene sequence: CDR1 MNHEY, CDR2 SVGAGI. The CDR3 sequence is 12 residues long. V was shortened by 4 bases and J by 0 bases, with 2 bases between the two germline ends. The CDR3 here is CASSSSTDTQYF. The CDR3 nucleotides read TGTGCCAGCAGTTCTAGCACAGATACGCAGTATTTT.

The CDR3 is CASSQGRLSPLHF. The CDR3 DNA reads as TGCGCCAGCAGCCAAGGGAGACTTTCACCCCTCCACTTT. This chain uses TRBV4-1 with TRBJ1-6; no firm D call. V shed 1 base and J shed 9 bases, with 7 bases lying between them. In germline, CDR1 is MGHRA, CDR2 YSYEKL. The CDR3 runs to 13 residues.

The chain recombines TRBV10-3 with TRBJ2-3, with 7 bases fitting TRBD2. V trimming: 2 bases; J trimming: 0 bases; junction bases outside the gene matches: 2. This CDR3 region has 15 residues. CDR1 is ENHRY, CDR2 SYGVKD, per germline. CDR3 region: CAISERGVSTDTQYF. The CDR3 bases are TGTGCCATCAGTGAGCGGGGGGTTAGCACAGATACGCAGTATTTT.

The chain links TRBV5-6 to TRBJ1-2; TRBD1 matches 8 bases. CDR1 is SGHDT and CDR2 is YYEEEE in the germline V gene. This CDR3 contains 15 residues. Losses at the gene ends were 0 bases for V and 6 bases for J; bases not matched to a gene: 7. The CDR3 reads CASSLGQGAHNGYTF. As DNA, the CDR3 is TGTGCCAGCAGCTTGGGGCAGGGGGCGCATAATGGCTACACCTTC.

This rearrangement joins TRBV25-1 to TRBJ1-1, with a possible D match to TRBD1 (6 bases). CDR3 size: 13 residues. Trimming took off 7 bases at V and 3 bases at J, with 12 bases between the two ends. Germline V CDR1 and CDR2: MGHDK, SYGVNS. The DNA for the CDR3 is TGTGCCAGCATTTCCCCAGGGGACACTGAAGCTTTCTTT. Amino acids: CASISPGDTEAFF.

This sequence joins TRBV2 and TRBJ2-1; D remains ambiguous. V lost 5 bases and J lost 0, with 11 bases in between. Germline CDR1 and CDR2: SNHLY and FYNNEI. The CDR3 spans 15 residues. This CDR3 is CASSYDSSSYNEQFF. The CDR3 DNA reads as TGTGCCAGCAGTTACGACTCGAGCTCCTACAATGAGCAGTTCTTC.

V and J are TRBV18 and TRBJ2-7; D may be TRBD2 (5 bases). The CDR3 is 15 residues long. Germline V gives CDR1 KGHSH, CDR2 LQKENI. Trimming took off 3 bases at V and 3 bases at J, with 15 bases between the two ends. CDR3: CASSPMEVSVYEQYF. CDR3 bases: TGTGCCAGCTCACCCATGGAGGTTTCAGTCTACGAGCAGTACTTC.

The gene calls are TRBV7-2 and TRBJ1-5; D is possibly TRBD1 (5 bases). Trimming removed 1 base at V and 7 bases at J, with 14 bases between. The CDR3 totals 15 residues. Looked up from germline, CDR1 is SGHTA and CDR2 is FQGNSA. Here the CDR3 reads CASSLGWGMMQPQHF. Written as DNA, the CDR3 is TGTGCCAGCAGCTTAGGATGGGGGATGATGCAGCCCCAGCATTTT. Drawing the rest from reference TRBV7-2 and TRBJ1-5, the complete variable domain is GAGVSQSPSNKVTEKGKDVELRCDPISGHTALYWYRQSLGQGLEFLIYFQGNSAPDKSGLPSDRFSAERTGGSVSTLTIQRTQQEDSAVYLCASSLGWGMMQPQHFGDGTRLSIL.

The chain employs TRBV28 and TRBJ2-7; D gene ambiguous. Trimming removed 5 bases at V and 3 bases at J, with 14 bases between. Germline V gene data show CDR1 as MDHEN and CDR2 as SYDVKM. This CDR3 spans 14 amino acids. The CDR3 is CASSRKPGLYEQYF. The CDR3 DNA is TGTGCCAGCAGTCGGAAGCCTGGCCTCTACGAGCAGTACTTC.

The V call is TRBV11-3, the J call TRBJ2-3, with a tentative D call TRBD1 (5 bases). Trimming cost V 3 bases and J 5 bases, with 9 bases left between them. CDR3 length: 13 amino acids. In germline, CDR1 is SGHNT, CDR2 YENEEA. The CDR3 region has the DNA TGTGCCAGCAGCTTGCACCAGGGAGATACGCAGTATTTT. Protein sequence: CASSLHQGDTQYF.

The V gene is TRBV11-3, the J gene TRBJ2-5; D possibly uses TRBD1 or TRBD2 (5 bases each). The germline V and J ends were trimmed by 2 bases and 3 bases, with 16 bases remaining between them. The CDR3 runs 16 residues. Germline CDR1 SGHNT, CDR2 YENEEA. CDR3 residues: CASSLIIWGTKETQYF. The CDR3 coding sequence is TGTGCCAGCAGCTTAATTATCTGGGGGACCAAAGAGACCCAGTACTTC.

This clone has just a few counts. The rearrangement joins TRBV7-8 to TRBJ1-1; D gene unclear. CDR3 length equals 14 residues. Germline V gives CDR1 SGHVS, CDR2 FQNEAQ. Trimming shortened V by 1 base and J by 4 bases, and 10 bases separated the two germline ends. As DNA, the CDR3 is TGTGCCAGCAGCTTAGAAGTAGGGAGCACTGAAGCTTTCTTT. This encodes CASSLEVGSTEAFF.

V gene TRBV7-9 combines with J gene TRBJ2-2; TRBD2 aligns across 11 bases. Germline V lookup: CDR1 SEHNR, CDR2 FQNEAQ (reference sequence). V gave up 4 bases and J gave up 5 bases; unmatched junction bases: 6. The CDR3 length is 16 residues. The CDR3 nucleotides are TGTGCCAGCAGCTCGCATAGCGGGAGGGGAACCGGGGAGCTGTTTTTT. This codes for CASSSHSGRGTGELFF.

The chain is built from TRBV7-2 and TRBJ2-5; D unresolved. The V gene lost 1 base and the J gene lost 4 bases, with 7 bases spanning the gap. In germline, CDR1 is SGHTA, CDR2 FQGNSA. The CDR3 runs 13 residues. CDR3 nucleotide sequence: TGTGCCAGCAGCTTAGAGGTCCCAGAGACCCAGTACTTC. The encoded protein is CASSLEVPETQYF. Supplemented by reference TRBV7-2 and TRBJ2-5, the full variable domain reads GAGVSQSPSNKVTEKGKDVELRCDPISGHTALYWYRQSLGQGLEFLIYFQGNSAPDKSGLPSDRFSAERTGGSVSTLTIQRTQQEDSAVYLCASSLEVPETQYFGPGTRLLVL.

The chain links TRBV4-3 to TRBJ1-6; no clear D gene. CDR3 size: 13 residues. V was clipped by 0 bases and J by 6 bases, with 3 bases between them. CDR1 is LGHNA, CDR2 YSLEER, per germline. Written as DNA, the CDR3 is TGCGCCAGCAGCCAAGATTTTAATTCACCCCTCCACTTT. It encodes CASSQDFNSPLHF.

This CDR3 is CASSPGGLVSREQYF. CDR3 DNA sequence: TGTGCCAGCAGCCCCGGGGGACTAGTTTCCCGCGAGCAGTACTTC. The chain carries TRBV7-9 and TRBJ2-7, with 8 bases identical to TRBD2. Germline CDR1 and CDR2: SEHNR and FQNEAQ (reference sequence). V dropped 5 bases and J dropped 6; count of bases not matched to a gene: 12. The CDR3 loop spans 15 amino acids.

This chain joins TRBV5-4 and TRBJ2-5; a possible D gene is TRBD1 (7 bases). The CDR3 is made up of 17 amino acids. Between the trimmed V and J ends, which lost 0 bases and 4 bases, there was a span of 19 bases. Germline CDR1 SGHNT, CDR2 YYREEE (reference sequence). CDR3 DNA sequence: TGTGCCAGCAGCTTGGGTGGAGGGAGACAGGGAAGAGAGACCCAGTACTTC. It translates to CASSLGGGRQGRETQYF. Combining the CDR3 with reference TRBV5-4 and TRBJ2-5 gives the whole variable domain ETGVTQSPTHLIKTRGQQVTLRCSSQSGHNTVSWYQQALGQGPQFIFQYYREEENGRGNFPPRFSGLQFPNYSSELNVNALELDDSALYLCASSLGGGRQGRETQYFGPGTRLLVL.

This clone was seen a handful of times. The CDR3 region is CATRRTGTEAFF. Written as DNA, the CDR3 is TGTGCCACTCGACGGACAGGGACTGAAGCTTTCTTT. The chain carries TRBV2 and TRBJ1-1, with 8 bases fitting TRBD1. This CDR3 spans 12 amino acids. Looked up from germline, CDR1 is SNHLY and CDR2 is FYNNEI. The V segment lost 10 bases and the J segment 5 bases; nucleotides outside the gene matches: 6.

The V and J genes are TRBV28 and TRBJ2-7; 8 bases align to TRBD1. The germline V gene encodes CDR1 MDHEN and CDR2 SYDVKM. CDR3 length equals 14 residues. Losses at the gene ends were 8 bases for V and 0 bases for J; bases not matched to a gene: 6. Written as DNA, the CDR3 is TGTGCCAGCCGAGGGACAGGCAACTCCTACGAGCAGTACTTC. Protein product: CASRGTGNSYEQYF.

J is TRBJ2-5 and V is TRBV6-1; D is unclear. This CDR3 has 11 residues. V was shortened by 1 base and J by 3 bases, with 0 bases between the two germline ends. The V gene's germline CDR1 is MNHNS and CDR2 SASEGT. CDR3 protein: CASSEEETQYF. The CDR3 DNA follows: TGTGCCAGCAGTGAAGAAGAGACCCAGTACTTC.

The chain combines TRBV14 with TRBJ2-7; possibly TRBD1 for D (5 bases). The CDR3 length is 14 residues. Trimming removed 4 bases from V and 7 bases from J, with 17 bases in between. Per the germline V gene, CDR1 is SGHDN and CDR2 is FVKESK. The CDR3 DNA reads TGTGCCAGCAGCCCTAGGTCAGGGTTGGGTGAGCAGTACTTC. Encoded protein: CASSPRSGLGEQYF.

The V gene is TRBV29-1, the J gene TRBJ1-2; possible D gene TRBD1, 5 bases. V was cut by 0 bases and J by 5 bases, with 10 bases left in between. The CDR3 has 13 amino acids. Germline V gives CDR1 SQVTM, CDR2 ANQGSEA. Written as DNA, the CDR3 is TGCAGCGTTGAAGATGCGGCAGGGTATGGCTACACCTTC. It translates to CSVEDAAGYGYTF.

In its sample, this clone was seen once. The chain carries TRBV5-1 and TRBJ2-1; 7 bases are shared with TRBD2. The germline V gene has CDR1 SGHRS and CDR2 YFSETQ. The CDR3 loop spans 14 amino acids. V trimming: 1 base; J trimming: 6 bases; junction bases outside the gene matches: 4. The CDR3 coding sequence is TGCGCCAGCAGCTTGTGGAGGGAGGGCAATGAGCAGTTCTTC. This encodes CASSLWREGNEQFF.

The chain joins TRBV7-8 to TRBJ2-3; TRBD2 matches at 8 bases. This CDR3 is 14 amino acids long. The germline V gene has CDR1 SGHVS and CDR2 FQNEAQ. With V trimmed by 6 bases and J by 5 bases, 7 bases remained unmatched. CDR3 in amino acids: CASSSIAGGDTQYF. CDR3 bases: TGTGCCAGCAGTTCCATTGCGGGGGGAGATACGCAGTATTTT.

The rearrangement joins TRBV11-2 to TRBJ2-7; D may match TRBD1 or TRBD2 (6 bases each). The CDR3 covers 15 residues. V was pared by 0 bases and J by 2 bases, with 11 bases between. Germline values: CDR1 SGHAT, CDR2 FQNNGV. CDR3 DNA sequence: TGTGCCAGCAGCTTAGATCTGGGGGGCACCTACGAGCAGTACTTC. It translates to CASSLDLGGTYEQYF.